This TCR beta chain stems from a study of PD-1 blockade in classical Hodgkin lymphoma. Regarding this clone: Its target is unknown.

V lost 3 bases and J lost 5; bases outside the gene matches: 10. The CDR3 runs 17 residues. Per germline, CDR1 KGHSH and CDR2 LQKENI. The assay was immunoSEQ multiplex PCR, and TCRdb's table has in-frame clones only and misses some. Seen here are roughly 140,000 clones, approximately 80% observed once, and the top ten hold roughly 10%. Each patient experienced a relapse that followed autologous stem cell transplantation, and brentuximab vedotin exposure varied. Notes on the study in general: Newly diagnosed patients were reported to start with lower TCR diversity than healthy donors. Compared with baseline, CD4+ but not CD8+ TCR diversity had risen significantly by C4D1. Those achieving complete response showed baseline diversity like newly diagnosed patients.

Sequencing was performed on peripheral blood mononuclear cells (PBMCs), taken before the second cycle of nivolumab. The chain carries TRBV18 and TRBJ2-2, with 9 bases aligning to TRBD2. The sequence derives from a human donor with classical Hodgkin lymphoma. CDR3 sequence (DNA): TGTGCCAGCTCACCGCGCTTCTTAGCGGGAGAGACCGGGGAGCTGTTTTTT. Encoded protein: CASSPRFLAGETGELFF.